This T cell receptor beta chain was captured by sequencing in a study of blood T cell repertoires in COVID-19. Study context: Samples representing acute and convalescent COVID-19 were sourced from the United States, Italy and Spain.

Per the study methods: How many nucleated cells were present was estimated from reference gene primer amplification. TCRdb keeps only in-frame clones here, not all; method: immunoSEQ multiplex PCR. That table supplies the V and J calls and clone size; D and trimming were determined from the DNA. In the table there are roughly 410,000 clones, around 91% of which are singletons. The length of the CDR3 is 12 residues. The germline V gene encodes CDR1 GTSNPN and CDR2 SVGIG (reference sequence). J gave up 5 bases and V 2 bases, and 3 bases lay outside the gene matches. Seattle researchers signed up patients amid active infection and tracked them longitudinally.

The TCR originated in a woman in her thirties or forties with COVID-19, enrolled during active disease. The genes are TRBV30 and TRBJ2-7; TRBD1 agrees at 7 bases. The sequencing input was peripheral blood. This chain's CDR3 is CAWSLDRNEQYF. The DNA of the CDR3 is TGTGCCTGGAGTTTGGACAGGAACGAGCAGTACTTC.